What follows is one TCR beta chain and its context. Its antigen is not identified. These data come from a study of long-term antiretroviral therapy in people with HIV. At the survey level, the v3.0 immunoSEQ assay was run. Measured with immunoSEQ multiplex PCR; TCRdb has only the in-frame clones, and not every one. Among about 39,000 clones, more than 80% were seen once, and the ten largest hold 4.5% to 7%. Study observations and caveats: Blood in the study was drawn between the mid-2000s and the late 2010s, possibly under older ART regimens, which may be less effective than current ones. Among HIV repertoires, CDR3 length ranges were narrower than those of controls.

Between the trimmed V and J ends, which lost 5 bases and 5 bases, there was a span of 13 bases. The CDR3 consists of 15 residues. Per germline, CDR1 MNHEY and CDR2 SVGAGI. The material was unsorted PBMCs, obtained 3.1 years after starting antiretroviral therapy. The V gene is TRBV6-5, the J gene TRBJ1-6, with D maybe TRBD1 (6 bases). The receptor comes from a woman aged 45-65 years with HIV. The CDR3 region is CASSLTGLNNSPLHF. As DNA, the CDR3 is TGTGCCAGCAGTCTAACAGGGCTCAATAATTCACCCCTCCACTTT.